This T cell receptor (beta chain) was recovered during a study of blood T cell repertoires in COVID-19. Across the study: Both acute and convalescent COVID-19 samples were obtained from the United States, Italy and Spain. PBMCs, B-cell-depleted T cells, or T cells were the source of the cDNA or gDNA that made up the material.

Between the trimmed V and J ends, which lost 8 bases and 6 bases, there was a span of 7 bases. Germline assignment: CDR1 SNHLY and CDR2 FYNNEI. CDR3 length equals 11 residues. Under the authors' procedure: Estimation of nucleated cell counts was performed using reference gene primer amplification. Profiling relied on immunoSEQ multiplex PCR, and the TCRdb table lists in-frame clones only, not all of them. Clonal size and the V and J genes are those of that table, whereas D and trimming came from the DNA. The sample holds tens of thousands of clones; about 89% are singletons and the top ten take approximately 15%.

The gene calls are TRBV2 and TRBJ2-2, with no clear D. The sequence was collected from a man aged 60-69 years with active or convalescent COVID-19. The sequencing input was peripheral blood. CDR3 sequence reads: CASLRAGELFF. CDR3 bases: TGTGCCAGCTTGCGCGCCGGGGAGCTGTTTTTT.